These T cell receptor beta chains were read from a single sample in a study of beta chain features in type 1 diabetes. Clones were sequenced by immunoSEQ multiplex PCR, and TCRdb holds only the in-frame ones, with some missing. The sample records around 500,000 clones, about an eighth being singletons. The sequenced sample consisted of naive CD4+ T cells from blood. These receptors all come from a young woman in good health. CDR3s include the opening cysteine and the closing phenylalanine or tryptophan. Each record gives: clone size, V gene, J gene, D gene, CDR3 DNA, CDR3 protein. D genes are given only for firm matches. Clone size is given for some rows only: seen once, a few or many times, or a class if the clone is expanded.

few	TRBV29-1	TRBJ1-1	NA	TGCAGCGTTGAACTGTGGACGGAGAACACTGAAGCTTTCTTT	CSVELWTENTEAFF
few	TRBV5-1	TRBJ2-1	NA	TGCGCCAGCAGCCTAAAACCGGGGCTCTACAATGAGCAGTTCTTC	CASSLKPGLYNEQFF
few	TRBV30	TRBJ2-7	NA	TGTGCCTGGAGTGTAGACGTCGGTTCCTACGAGCAGTACTTC	CAWSVDVGSYEQYF
NA	TRBV29-1	TRBJ2-3	NA	TGCAGCGTTGTAGCTAGCACAGATACGCAGTATTTT	CSVVASTDTQYF
few	TRBV28	TRBJ2-4	TRBD1	TGTGCCAGCAGGGTGACAGGGCTGGGCATTCAGTACTTC	CASRVTGLGIQYF
few	TRBV21-1	TRBJ2-1	NA	TGTGCCAGCAGCAAACCGGCCCTGGCAGGGATGTACAATGAGCAGTTCTTC	CASSKPALAGMYNEQFF
few	TRBV15	TRBJ2-3	TRBD2	TGTGCCACCAGCAGAGGTAGCGGGGGGAGAAGCACAGATACGCAGTATTTT	CATSRGSGGRSTDTQYF
NA	TRBV25-1	TRBJ1-1	TRBD1	TGTGCCAGCAGTGCTACAGGGGTCGGACCACAGAACACTGAAGCTTTCTTT	CASSATGVGPQNTEAFF
NA	TRBV29-1	TRBJ1-1	NA	TGCAGCGCTCCGGGGCAGACCAACACTGAAGCTTTCTTT	CSAPGQTNTEAFF
few	TRBV29-1	TRBJ2-7	TRBD2	TGCAGCGTTGGAGGACTAGCGGGAGGTATTCCAACCTACGAGCAGTACTTC	CSVGGLAGGIPTYEQYF
NA	TRBV4-3	TRBJ1-5	NA	TGCGCCAGCAGCCAAGTACTAGGACAGCCCCAGCATTTT	CASSQVLGQPQHF
few	TRBV15	TRBJ2-1	TRBD2	TGTGCCACCAGCGTGGCGGGGGGCAATGAGCAGTTCTTC	CATSVAGGNEQFF
NA	TRBV23-1	TRBJ1-4	TRBD1	TGCGCCAGCAGTCAATCTGCAGACAGGGGCCGCGGAAAACTGTTTTTT	CASSQSADRGRGKLFF
NA	TRBV4-1	TRBJ2-4	NA	TGCGCCAGCAGCCCAACGGACAGACAATTCAAAAACATTCAGTACTTC	CASSPTDRQFKNIQYF
NA	TRBV5-1	TRBJ1-1	TRBD1	TGCGCCAGCAGCTTGTCCCGGACAGGGCTGAGTGAAGCTTTCTTT	CASSLSRTGLSEAFF
few	TRBV30	TRBJ2-2	NA	TGTGCCTGGAGACTCGACGGTCCCGGGGAGCTGTTTTTT	CAWRLDGPGELFF
NA	TRBV7-9	TRBJ1-4	NA	TGTGCCAGCAGCTTCGGCTTAGATGGGGAAAAACTGTTTTTT	CASSFGLDGEKLFF
NA	TRBV5-1	TRBJ2-3	NA	TGCGCCAGCAGCGATCAGTGGGCAGATACGCAGTATTTT	CASSDQWADTQYF
few	TRBV28	TRBJ2-1	NA	TGTGCCCTCGGGGCTATTAACAATGAGCAGTTCTTC	CALGAINNEQFF
NA	TRBV28	TRBJ2-4	NA	TGTGCCAGCAGTTCGGGGACGTCCGTAGCCAAAAACATTCAGTACTTC	CASSSGTSVAKNIQYF
NA	TRBV4-3	TRBJ2-3	NA	TGCGCCAGCAGCCAAGGGGTACGTGCAGATACGCAGTATTTT	CASSQGVRADTQYF
NA	TRBV7-3	TRBJ2-3	NA	TGTGCCAGCAGCTCCGGCGCTGGGGGAACAGATACGCAGTATTTT	CASSSGAGGTDTQYF
NA	TRBV18	TRBJ1-1	NA	TGTGCCAGCTCGCCCCGACAGAGGGAAGCTTTCTTT	CASSPRQREAFF
NA	TRBV28	TRBJ1-5	NA	TGTGCCAGCAGTCAACAGGCCTCCCGCGGCAATCAGCCCCAGCATTTT	CASSQQASRGNQPQHF
NA	TRBV7-9	TRBJ2-5	NA	TGTGCCAGCAGCTTAGCGCAGCACAGAGAAATCCAAGAGACCCAGTACTTC	CASSLAQHREIQETQYF
NA	TRBV9	TRBJ2-5	TRBD1	TGTGCCAGCAGCGAGACAGGGGGCGAAGAGACCCAGTACTTC	CASSETGGEETQYF
few	TRBV10-3	TRBJ2-1	NA	TGTGCCATCAGTGAGTCGTCGTGGGAGCAGTTCTTC	CAISESSWEQFF
NA	TRBV27	TRBJ2-3	TRBD2	TGTGCCAGCAGTTTATATCTAGCGGGGGTCACAGATACGCAGTATTTT	CASSLYLAGVTDTQYF
few	TRBV4-3	TRBJ1-2	NA	TGCGCCAGCAGCCAAGTGTGGGACACCCTTAACTATGGCTACACCTTC	CASSQVWDTLNYGYTF
many	TRBV14	TRBJ2-5	NA	TGTGCCAGCAGCCAAGAGTTGGGGCAAGAGACCCAGTACTTC	CASSQELGQETQYF